This T cell receptor beta chain was identified during a study of T cells in Graves' hyperthyroidism and ophthalmopathy. Study-wide findings and caveats: Blood held most thyroid clonotypes expanded above 0.001 frequency. Ophthalmopathy could be told apart from stable hyperthyroidism with a 13 V-J model.

At least ten counts were recorded for this clonotype. The antigen remains undetermined. This CDR3 contains 17 residues. Germline lookup yields CDR1 SGHTA and CDR2 FQGNSA. V lost 2 bases and J lost 5; bases outside the gene matches: 14. It was at first hyperthyroidism diagnosis, before any ophthalmopathy symptoms, that the blood sample was taken. RNA transcripts yielded amplified TCR beta CDR3 regions. Researchers ran a first-round RT-PCR on the TCR CDR3 using the HTBI primer set. MiXCR, applied by TCRdb to the multiplex PCR reads, yields one record per CDR3 protein. Of 550,000 to 650,000 distinct CDR3 sequences detected, roughly 13% appear once; the ten largest clones hold 5.8%.

The sequenced sample was blood. The chain joins TRBV7-2 to TRBJ1-1, with 7 bases that match TRBD1. This receptor was identified in a woman aged 25 to 39 with Graves' hyperthyroidism that later progressed to Graves' ophthalmopathy. The CDR3 reads CASSLWRDSQTETEAFF. As DNA, the CDR3 is TGTGCCAGCAGCTTATGGCGGGACAGTCAAACGGAGACTGAAGCTTTCTTT.